The T cell receptor beta chain under discussion was sequenced for a study of blood T cell repertoires in COVID-19. On the study more broadly: In each case, the material was cDNA or gDNA derived from T cells, B-cell-depleted T cells, or PBMCs.

Trimming removed 3 bases from V and 10 bases from J; junction bases left unmatched: 11. CDR3 length equals 14 residues. Germline V gene data show CDR1 as SGHDN and CDR2 as FVKESK. Authors' methods: Reference gene primer amplification in the assay estimated nucleated cell counts. Produced via immunoSEQ multiplex PCR; TCRdb's table is partial and in-frame only. That table supplies the V and J calls and clone size; D and trimming were determined from the DNA. The profile shows 200,000 to 250,000 clones, approximately 90% of them singletons. The chain recombines TRBV14 with TRBJ1-2, with TRBD1 matching over 7 bases. Sequenced material: PBMCs or T cells enriched from blood (not recorded which). The source is a man aged 25-40 years who had recovered from COVID-19. Here the CDR3 DNA reads TGTGCCAGCAGCCAGGCCCGGCAGGGGGTTGACTACACCTTC. It codes for CASSQARQGVDYTF. Together with reference TRBV14 and TRBJ1-2, the CDR3 gives the full variable domain: EAGVTQFPSHSVIEKGQTVTLRCDPISGHDNLYWYRRVMGKEIKFLLHFVKESKQDESGMPNNRFLAERTGGTYSTLKVQPAELEDSGVYFCASSQARQGVDYTFGSGTRLTVV.